This TCR beta chain stems from a study of vaccination and CD4 T cells after COVID-19 (dated 2022 in TCRdb). The study in broad terms: The convalescent cohort comprised six males and four females, including two Hispanic individuals, seven Caucasians, two Asians and one multiracial person. The cultures were stimulated with overlapping spike peptide pools from SARS-CoV-2 and from the common cold coronaviruses HCoV-NL63, HCoV-OC43 and HCoV-229E. In roughly nine COVID-19 convalescent patients and a handful of infection-naive healthy vaccine recipients, the spike-specific CD4+ TCR repertoire before mRNA vaccination was compared with the repertoire after mRNA vaccination. Post-vaccine blood samples were collected a median of around 70 days after the second vaccine dose, ranging from about 13 to 241 days. Participants received two doses of either the Pfizer-BioNTech BNT162b2 vaccine (n=8) or the Moderna mRNA-1273 vaccine (n=2). Post-COVID blood samples were collected from convalescent patients a median of around 96 days after diagnosis, with a range of roughly 30 to 170 days. As controls, cultures received a CEFX viral epitope pool (the positive control), an HIV-1 Nef peptide pool (the negative control), or no peptide at all. Here is what the overall study found, with its caveats: Nearly all vaccine-specific clones in convalescent patients (304 of 307) were mono-reactive for SARS-CoV-2 spike rather than cross-reactive with common cold coronaviruses. Among the post-vaccine SARS-CoV-2-reactive clones in convalescent patients, a median approximately 86% showed up only after vaccination, which suggests vaccine-specific priming. The number of convalescent patients in the study was relatively small, and the study did not examine early timepoints following natural infection. The median count of SARS-CoV-2-reactive clonotypes went up from approximately 22 after infection to more than 30 after vaccination, although the change was not significant.

The method was PCR. DNA from cultured CD4+ T cells underwent TCR sequencing with the Oncomine TCR Beta short-read assay at the Johns Hopkins FTIC core. The QIAamp micro DNA kit was used to extract genomic DNA from the cultured CD4+ T cells. Oncomine TCR Beta libraries from cultured CD4+ T cells were pooled using unique dual indexes and sequenced on an Illumina iSeq 100. Regarding the original processing steps: Non-productive sequences were removed, and CDR3s not starting with C, not ending with F or W, or shorter than 7 amino acids were discarded. The MANAFEST web application was used to identify antigen-specific clonotypes by comparing peptide-stimulated wells against reference wells and other culture wells. Positive clones required FDR below 0.05, an odds ratio above 5, and productive frequency above 0.1% in at least two of three replicate wells. A clonotype was classed as cross-reactive if the clonotype showed significant expansion both in SARS-CoV-2 spike wells and in at least one common cold coronavirus spike condition. CDR3 homology was assessed with Levenshtein distances (stringdist) and unrooted phylogenetic trees (ape) in R version 3.6.1. The public reads were quality trimmed at Q25 with fastp and then assembled into clones with MiXCR by TCRdb, keeping productive beta chains. Each record represents a unique CDR3 protein, reported with the most common genes and DNA among its rows. TCRdb, not the authors, supplied the V and J calls. Across this sample there are 9,000 to 13,000 distinct CDR3 sequences, with roughly 25% seen only once. Roughly 50% of the sample is taken by the ten largest.

The sample's treatment or condition label, in plain terms: approximately nine-day PBMC culture with coronavirus spike peptide pools or control peptides (ViraFEST assay). The study used the ViraFEST assay, which expanded antigen-specific T cells with peptide pools and then identified expanded clonotypes by TCR sequencing. Negative nucleocapsid antibody tests taken both before and after vaccination confirmed that the healthy vaccine recipients had no prior SARS-CoV-2 infection. PBMCs were cultured at under 2.5 million per well in IMDM supplemented with approximately 5.3% human AB serum and 8.5 to 10 IU/ml IL-2, with roughly 10 ug/ml peptide pools added. Half of the culture medium was replaced with fresh IL-2-containing medium on days 3 and 7. After 10 to 11 days of culture, CD4+ T cells were isolated by negative selection with the EasySep CD4+ T cell isolation kit. PBMCs were separated from whole blood using Ficoll-Paque Plus gradient centrifugation and then either used fresh or cryopreserved at -140C. Triplicate wells were generally used for each culture condition.

For this clonotype: Its antigen is still unknown. It has no much larger one-base neighbor in the sample; base qualities were not kept.

The specimen comprised CD4+ T cells from blood, cultured in vitro, sampled before SARS-CoV-2 vaccination. The clonotype was recovered from a human donor who received a COVID-19 vaccine.

The nucleotides read TGTGCCAGCAGTTACGGTGGGGCCGGGACAGGGTCCTACGAGCAGTACTTC. This sequence encodes CASSYGGAGTGSYEQYF. The chain links TRBV6-5 with TRBJ2-7, with 9 bases in between that match TRBD1. Including the terminal cysteine and phenylalanine, the CDR3 comprises 17 residues. Only CDR3 DNA remains: 51 bases, in frame from the first base. According to the germline V gene, CDR1 reads MNHEY and CDR2 reads SVGAGI. Here V drops 2 bases and J drops 1 base, and the junction holds 9 bases not matched to any gene.